The TCR beta chain under discussion was sequenced for a study of cytomegalovirus exposure and HLA in healthy donors. Study outcomes and limitations: In a later analysis, donors in an Asian-associated ancestry cluster reportedly had fewer N-insertions in productive TCRs than the cohort mean.

Primers for the PCR totalled 60 Vbeta and 13 Jbeta. Clones were read by immunoSEQ multiplex PCR, and TCRdb kept only the in-frame ones, dropping some. Listed are about 210,000 clones; roughly 0.98% falls within the top ten. On this clone itself: Its cognate antigen is unknown.

Trimming removed 3 bases from V and 0 bases from J, with 11 bases in between. Germline CDR1 reads SQVTM; CDR2 reads ANQGSEA. CDR3 length: 14 residues. The sequenced sample consisted of PBMCs. This TCR derives from a woman aged 25 to 39 in good health and CMV-seropositive. The rearrangement uses TRBV29-1 and TRBJ1-2; D might be TRBD1 (6 bases). Written as DNA, the CDR3 is TGCAGCGTTGAGTCAGGGGCAGCTAACTATGGCTACACCTTC. As protein: CSVESGAANYGYTF. Full variable domain (outside the CDR3, taken from reference TRBV29-1 and TRBJ1-2): SAVISQKPSRDICQRGTSLTIQCQVDSQVTMMFWYRQQPGQSLTLIATANQGSEATYESGFVIDKFPISRPNLTFSTLTVSNMSPEDSSIYLCSVESGAANYGYTFGSGTRLTVV.